This TCR beta chain was documented in a study of blood T cell repertoires in COVID-19. Trimming removed 4 bases from V and 4 bases from J; junction bases left unmatched: 13. The CDR3 spans 19 residues. Germline CDR1 is MGHRA and CDR2 is YSYEKL. Sequencing was performed with immunoSEQ multiplex PCR; in TCRdb, only in-frame clones are kept and a portion is missing. The table includes about 160,000 clones, roughly 87% detected once. Cohorts were determined from participant-reported clinical history. Sequences were obtained from PBMCs or T cells enriched from blood (not recorded which). The V gene is TRBV4-1, the J gene TRBJ2-2; 12 bases map to TRBD2. This sequence originates from a woman in her thirties or forties who had been exposed to COVID-19. The CDR3 here is CASSRHPLTSGRGTGELFF. The CDR3, as DNA: TGCGCCAGCAGCCGACATCCTTTGACTAGCGGGAGAGGCACCGGGGAGCTGTTTTTT.